The 3 T cell receptor beta chains reported below all come from one sample, sequenced in a study of control samples from healthy donors and cancer patients. Clones were sequenced by immunoSEQ multiplex PCR, and TCRdb holds only the in-frame ones, with some missing. Of around 28,000 clones in the sample, roughly 93% are singletons; the top ten hold 13%. Sequences were obtained from PBMCs. The receptors shown here come from a man over 45 with lung cancer.

The chain combines TRBV2 with TRBJ1-4; D call uncertain. Between the trimmed V and J ends, which lost 11 bases and 6 bases, there was a span of 13 bases. CDR1 is SNHLY and CDR2 is FYNNEI in the germline V gene. The CDR3 loop spans 12 amino acids. CDR3 region: CAGRAADEKLFF. The CDR3 nucleotides are TGTGCCGGGCGGGCAGCCGATGAAAAACTGTTTTTT.

The CDR3 bases are TGTGCCAGCAGGTTTCAATCGACAGAACACACCGGGGAGCTGTTTTTT. It translates to CASRFQSTEHTGELFF. This chain joins TRBV7-2 and TRBJ2-2, with D tentatively TRBD1 (5 bases). The germline CDR1 and CDR2 sequences are SGHTA and FQGNSA. The CDR3 is made up of 16 amino acids. Trimming stripped 6 bases from V and 3 bases from J, with 17 bases between.

The chain recombines TRBV29-1 with TRBJ1-4; D perhaps matches TRBD1 (5 bases). The germline V gene has CDR1 SQVTM and CDR2 ANQGSEA. Trimming shortened V by 6 bases and J by 2 bases, and 13 bases separated the two germline ends. The CDR3 sequence is 14 residues long. In DNA form, the CDR3 reads TGCAGCGTGGCCAGGGAGAGCACTAATGAAAAACTGTTTTTT. Its protein is CSVARESTNEKLFF.